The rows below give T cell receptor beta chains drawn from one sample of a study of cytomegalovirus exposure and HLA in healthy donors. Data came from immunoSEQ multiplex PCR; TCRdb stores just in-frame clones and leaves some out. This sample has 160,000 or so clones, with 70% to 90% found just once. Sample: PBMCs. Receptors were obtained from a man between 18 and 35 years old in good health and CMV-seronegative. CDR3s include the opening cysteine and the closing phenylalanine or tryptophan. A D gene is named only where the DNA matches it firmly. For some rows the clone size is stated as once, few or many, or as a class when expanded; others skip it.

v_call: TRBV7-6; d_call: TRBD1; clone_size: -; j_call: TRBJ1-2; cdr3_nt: TGTGCCAGCAGCTTAGGGAGGGGGCAGTTTGACGGCTACACCTTC; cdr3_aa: CASSLGRGQFDGYTF
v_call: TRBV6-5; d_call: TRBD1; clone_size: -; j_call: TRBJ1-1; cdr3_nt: TGTGCCAGCAGTCATACAGGGGGCGCGGGCACTGAAGCTTTCTTT; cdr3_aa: CASSHTGGAGTEAFF
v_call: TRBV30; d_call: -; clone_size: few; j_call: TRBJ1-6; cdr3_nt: TGTGCCTGGACTACCGGGGGGGCTAATACGTATTCACCCCTCCACTTT; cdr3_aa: CAWTTGGANTYSPLHF
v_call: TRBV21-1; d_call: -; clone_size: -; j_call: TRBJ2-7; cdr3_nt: TGTGCCAGCAGCAAAGTACTAGCGGGAGAATCCGAGCAGTACTTC; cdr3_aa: CASSKVLAGESEQYF
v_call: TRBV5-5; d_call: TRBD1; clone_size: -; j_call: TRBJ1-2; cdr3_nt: TGTGCCAGCAGCCAAACAGGGGGCTCTAACTATGGCTACACCTTC; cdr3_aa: CASSQTGGSNYGYTF
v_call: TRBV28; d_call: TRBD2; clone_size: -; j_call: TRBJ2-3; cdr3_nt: TGTGCCAGCAGCTACTCTAGCGGGAGGACAGATACGCAGTATTTT; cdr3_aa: CASSYSSGRTDTQYF
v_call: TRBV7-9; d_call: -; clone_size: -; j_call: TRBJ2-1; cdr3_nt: TGTGCCAGCAGCCGCCAGTCGAACAATGAGCAGTTCTTC; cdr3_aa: CASSRQSNNEQFF
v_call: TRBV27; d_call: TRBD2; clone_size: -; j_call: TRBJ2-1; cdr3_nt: TGTGCCAGCAGTTACGGGGGGGAGCAGTTCTTC; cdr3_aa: CASSYGGEQFF
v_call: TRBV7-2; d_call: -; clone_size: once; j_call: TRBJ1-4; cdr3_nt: TGTGCCAGCAGCCTTGGGGCAGGGATCGAAAAACTGTTTTTT; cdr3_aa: CASSLGAGIEKLFF
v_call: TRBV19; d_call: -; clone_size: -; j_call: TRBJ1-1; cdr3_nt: TGTGCCAGTAGTATAGCGGGGATCACTGAAGCTTTCTTT; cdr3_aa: CASSIAGITEAFF
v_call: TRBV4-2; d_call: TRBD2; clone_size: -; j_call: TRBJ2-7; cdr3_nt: TGTGCCAGCAGCCAAGACCTAGCGGGACTAGCGGGAGGGCGACCCGAGCAGTACTTC; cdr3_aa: CASSQDLAGLAGGRPEQYF
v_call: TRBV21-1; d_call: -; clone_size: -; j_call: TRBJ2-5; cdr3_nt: TGTGCCAGCAGCACCGAGGACAGCTCTTACCAAGAGACCCAGTACTTC; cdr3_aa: CASSTEDSSYQETQYF
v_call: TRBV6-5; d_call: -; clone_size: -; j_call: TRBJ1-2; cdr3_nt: TGTGCCAGCAGTTACTCCCGGGAAGACTATGGCTACACCTTC; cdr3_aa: CASSYSREDYGYTF
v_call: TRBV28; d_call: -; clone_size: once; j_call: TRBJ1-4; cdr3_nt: TGTGCCAGCAGTGCAGGTCCAACTAATGAAAAACTGTTTTTT; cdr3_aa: CASSAGPTNEKLFF
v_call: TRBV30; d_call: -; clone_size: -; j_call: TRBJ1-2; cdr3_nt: TGTGCCTGGACTCAACAGGGTAGCTATGGCTACACCTTC; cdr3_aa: CAWTQQGSYGYTF
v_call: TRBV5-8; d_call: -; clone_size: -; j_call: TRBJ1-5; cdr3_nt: TGTGCCAGCAGCTTTCCCTGGGCTACGAATCAGCCCCAGCATTTT; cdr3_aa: CASSFPWATNQPQHF
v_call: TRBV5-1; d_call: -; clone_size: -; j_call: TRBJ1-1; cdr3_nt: TGCGCCAGCAGCCTAGGAGCCCTCAACACTGAAGCTTTCTTT; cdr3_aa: CASSLGALNTEAFF
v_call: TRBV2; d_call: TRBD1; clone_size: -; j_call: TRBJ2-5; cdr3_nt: TGTGCCAGCAGTGAAGCGGGGACCGGGACAGGGCAAGAGACCCAGTACTTC; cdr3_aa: CASSEAGTGTGQETQYF
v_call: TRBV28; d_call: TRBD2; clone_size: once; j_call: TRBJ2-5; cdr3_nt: TGTGCCAGCAGTTCCCGGACTAGCGGGAGGGAGGCCCAGTACTTC; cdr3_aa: CASSSRTSGREAQYF
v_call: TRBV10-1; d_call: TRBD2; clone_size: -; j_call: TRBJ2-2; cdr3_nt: TGCGCCAGCAGTCGGGGACTAGCGGGAAAGGACACCGGGGAGCTGTTTTTT; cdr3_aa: CASSRGLAGKDTGELFF
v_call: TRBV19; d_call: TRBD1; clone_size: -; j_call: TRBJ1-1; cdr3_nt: TGTGCCAGCAGACAGGGAAGCACTGAAGCTTTCTTT; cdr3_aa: CASRQGSTEAFF
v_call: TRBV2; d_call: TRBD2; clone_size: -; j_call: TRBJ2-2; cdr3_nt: TGTGCCAGCTATGGACTAGCGGGACCCACCGGGGAGCTGTTTTTT; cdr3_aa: CASYGLAGPTGELFF
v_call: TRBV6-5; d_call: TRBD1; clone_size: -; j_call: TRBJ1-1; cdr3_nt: TGTGCCAGCAGTTACTTACAGGGGGCGTCGGGCACTGAAGCTTTCTTT; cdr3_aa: CASSYLQGASGTEAFF
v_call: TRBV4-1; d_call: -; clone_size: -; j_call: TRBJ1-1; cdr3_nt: TGCGCCAGCAGCCAAGATCCGGGTGACACTGAAGCTTTCTTT; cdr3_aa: CASSQDPGDTEAFF
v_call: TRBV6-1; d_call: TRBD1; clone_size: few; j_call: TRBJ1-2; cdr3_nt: TGTGCCAGCAGTGAAAGAGGACAGGGTTATGGCTACACCTTC; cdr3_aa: CASSERGQGYGYTF
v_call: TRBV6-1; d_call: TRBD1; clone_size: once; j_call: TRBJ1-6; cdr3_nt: TGTGCCAGCATCCCGGACAGGGGTAGGTTTTCACCCCTCCACTTT; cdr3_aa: CASIPDRGRFSPLHF
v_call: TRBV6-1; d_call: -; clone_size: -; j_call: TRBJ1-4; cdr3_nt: TGTGCCAGCAGTGATCTGGGGCAGTTGAAACTGTTTTTT; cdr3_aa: CASSDLGQLKLFF
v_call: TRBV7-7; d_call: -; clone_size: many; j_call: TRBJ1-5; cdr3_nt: TGTGCTAGCAGCCGCGACAGTACCCAGCCCCAGCATTTT; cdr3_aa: CASSRDSTQPQHF
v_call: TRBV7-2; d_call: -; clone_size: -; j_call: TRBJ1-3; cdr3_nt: TGTGCCAGCAGCTTAGCGGGGGGGGTTACTGGAAACACCATATATTTT; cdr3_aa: CASSLAGGVTGNTIYF
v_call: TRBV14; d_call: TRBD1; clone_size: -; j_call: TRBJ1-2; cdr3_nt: TGTGCCAGCAGCCAAACGACAGGGTATGGCTACACCTTC; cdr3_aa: CASSQTTGYGYTF
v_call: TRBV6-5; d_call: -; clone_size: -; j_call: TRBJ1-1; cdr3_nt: TGTGCCAGCAGAGGAGCGGGATTCATGAACACTGAAGCTTTCTTT; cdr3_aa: CASRGAGFMNTEAFF
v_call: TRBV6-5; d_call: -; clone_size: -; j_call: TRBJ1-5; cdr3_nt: TGTGCCAGCAGAGGGGGGGATCAGCCCCAGCATTTT; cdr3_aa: CASRGGDQPQHF
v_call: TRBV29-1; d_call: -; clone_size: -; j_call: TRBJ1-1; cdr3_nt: TGCAGCGTTGAAATGGGGCAGGGAATGACTGAAGCTTTCTTT; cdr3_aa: CSVEMGQGMTEAFF
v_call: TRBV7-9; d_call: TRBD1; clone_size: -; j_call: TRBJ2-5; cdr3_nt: TGTGCCAGCAGCCGAGGGACAGGGTGGGAGACCCAGTACTTC; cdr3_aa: CASSRGTGWETQYF
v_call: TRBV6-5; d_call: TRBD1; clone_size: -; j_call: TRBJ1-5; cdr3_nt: TGTGCCAGCAGTCGGACAGGGCGGCAGCCCCAGCATTTT; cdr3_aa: CASSRTGRQPQHF
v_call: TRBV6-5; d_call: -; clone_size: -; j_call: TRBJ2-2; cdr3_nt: TGTGCCAGCAGTCACGGGGTTAACGGGGAGCTGTTTTTT; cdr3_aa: CASSHGVNGELFF
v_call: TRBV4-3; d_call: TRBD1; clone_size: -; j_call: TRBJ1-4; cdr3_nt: TGCGCCAGCAGCCGCCCGGGACAGGGGGCAACTAATGAAAAACTGTTTTTT; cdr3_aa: CASSRPGQGATNEKLFF
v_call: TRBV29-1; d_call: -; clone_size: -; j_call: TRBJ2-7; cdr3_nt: TGCAGCGTTGGAACAGGGACCTACGAGCAGTACTTC; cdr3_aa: CSVGTGTYEQYF
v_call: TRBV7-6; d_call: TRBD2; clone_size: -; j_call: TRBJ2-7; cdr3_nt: TGTGCCAGCAGCCCCGCGAGCGGGAGACACGAGCAGTACTTC; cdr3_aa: CASSPASGRHEQYF
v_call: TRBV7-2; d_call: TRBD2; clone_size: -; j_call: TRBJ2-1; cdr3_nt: TGTGCCAGCAGCGATAGCGGGGGCCGTTTCAATGAGCAGTTCTTC; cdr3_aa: CASSDSGGRFNEQFF
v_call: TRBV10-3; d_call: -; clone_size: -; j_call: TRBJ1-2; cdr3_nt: TGTGCCATCAGTGACAGGGGTGGCTATGGCTACACCTTC; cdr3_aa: CAISDRGGYGYTF
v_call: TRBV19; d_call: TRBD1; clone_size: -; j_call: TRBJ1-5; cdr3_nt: TGTGCCAGTAGTAGGACAGGGGAGAGCAATCAGCCCCAGCATTTT; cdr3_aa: CASSRTGESNQPQHF
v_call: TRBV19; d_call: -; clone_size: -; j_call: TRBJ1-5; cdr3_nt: TGTGCCAGTAGTATGGGTCAGAGGTTGAGCAATCAGCCCCAGCATTTT; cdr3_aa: CASSMGQRLSNQPQHF
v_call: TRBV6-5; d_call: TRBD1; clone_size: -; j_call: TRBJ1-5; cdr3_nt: TGTGCCAGCAGTGACGCCTTTGTGGAGGGGGCTTTACATTTT; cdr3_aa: CASSDAFVEGALHF
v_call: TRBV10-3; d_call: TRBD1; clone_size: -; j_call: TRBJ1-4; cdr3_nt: TGTGCCATCCGGGTGTCGGGACAGGGGAATGAAAAACTGTTTTTT; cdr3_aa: CAIRVSGQGNEKLFF
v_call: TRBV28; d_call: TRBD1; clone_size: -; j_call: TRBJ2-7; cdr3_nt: TGTGCCAGCGCTAGGGGGACAGGGGGCTTCGAGCAGTACTTC; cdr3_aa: CASARGTGGFEQYF
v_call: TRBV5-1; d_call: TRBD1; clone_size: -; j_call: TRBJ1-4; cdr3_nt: TGCGCCAGCAGCTCACAGGGGAGGCATGGAGGAGATGAAAAACTGTTTTTT; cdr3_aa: CASSSQGRHGGDEKLFF
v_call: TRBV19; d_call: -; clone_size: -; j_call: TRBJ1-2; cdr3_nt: TGTGCCAGTAACGCGGATAGCTATGGCTACACCTTC; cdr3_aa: CASNADSYGYTF
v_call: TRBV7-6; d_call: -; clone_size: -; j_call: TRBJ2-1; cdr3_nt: TGTGCCAGCAGCTTGAGCTACAATGAGCAGTTCTTC; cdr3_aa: CASSLSYNEQFF